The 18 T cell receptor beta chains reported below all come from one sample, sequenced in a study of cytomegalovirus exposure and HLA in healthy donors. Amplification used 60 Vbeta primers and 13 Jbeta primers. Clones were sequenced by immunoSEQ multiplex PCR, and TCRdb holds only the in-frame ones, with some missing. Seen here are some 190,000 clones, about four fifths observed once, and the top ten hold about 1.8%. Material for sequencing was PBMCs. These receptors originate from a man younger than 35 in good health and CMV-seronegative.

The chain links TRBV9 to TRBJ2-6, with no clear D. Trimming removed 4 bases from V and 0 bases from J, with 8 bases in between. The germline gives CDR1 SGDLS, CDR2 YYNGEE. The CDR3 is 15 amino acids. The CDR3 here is CASSSPGSGANVLTF. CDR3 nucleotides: TGTGCCAGCAGCTCCCCCGGCTCTGGGGCCAACGTCCTGACTTTC.

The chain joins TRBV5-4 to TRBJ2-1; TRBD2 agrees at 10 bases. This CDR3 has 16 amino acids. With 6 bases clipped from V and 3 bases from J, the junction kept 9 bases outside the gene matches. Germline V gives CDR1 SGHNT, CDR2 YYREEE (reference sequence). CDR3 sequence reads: CASTSGLAENYNEQFF. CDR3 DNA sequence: TGTGCCAGCACCTCCGGACTAGCGGAGAACTACAATGAGCAGTTCTTC.

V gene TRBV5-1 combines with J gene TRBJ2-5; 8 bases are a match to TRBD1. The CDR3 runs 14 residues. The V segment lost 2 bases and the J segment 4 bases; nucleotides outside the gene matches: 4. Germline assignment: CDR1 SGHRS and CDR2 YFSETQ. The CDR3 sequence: CASSFGQGLETQYF. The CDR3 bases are TGCGCCAGCAGCTTCGGACAGGGCCTAGAGACCCAGTACTTC.

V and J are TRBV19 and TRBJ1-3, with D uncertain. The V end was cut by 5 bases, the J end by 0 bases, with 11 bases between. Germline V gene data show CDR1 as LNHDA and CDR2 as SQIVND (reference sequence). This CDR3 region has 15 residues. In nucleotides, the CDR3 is TGTGCCAGTAGTTCATCCGGGGACTCTGGAAACACCATATATTTT. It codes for CASSSSGDSGNTIYF.

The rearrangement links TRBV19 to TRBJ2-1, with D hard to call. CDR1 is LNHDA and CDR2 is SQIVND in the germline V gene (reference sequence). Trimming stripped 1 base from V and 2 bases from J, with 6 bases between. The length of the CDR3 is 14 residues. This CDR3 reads CASSIGATYNEQFF. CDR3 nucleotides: TGTGCCAGTAGTATAGGGGCAACCTACAATGAGCAGTTCTTC.

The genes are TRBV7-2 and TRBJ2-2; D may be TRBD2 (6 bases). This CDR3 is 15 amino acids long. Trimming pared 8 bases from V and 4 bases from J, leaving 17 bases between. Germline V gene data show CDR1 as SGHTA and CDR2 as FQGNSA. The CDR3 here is CASASSGVGTGELFF. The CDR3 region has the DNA TGTGCCAGCGCATCCTCGGGAGTCGGCACCGGGGAGCTGTTTTTT.

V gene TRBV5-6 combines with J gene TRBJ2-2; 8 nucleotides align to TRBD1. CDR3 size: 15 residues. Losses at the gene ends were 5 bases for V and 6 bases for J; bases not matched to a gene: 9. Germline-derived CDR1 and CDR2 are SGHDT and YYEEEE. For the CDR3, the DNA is TGTGCCAGCAGAAAGACAGGGGCCGGGGCCGGGGAGCTGTTTTTT. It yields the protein CASRKTGAGAGELFF.

CDR3 sequence: CASSFGRGGLTGGDGELFF. In DNA form, the CDR3 reads TGTGCCAGCAGCTTCGGGCGGGGAGGTCTAACCGGGGGAGACGGGGAGCTGTTTTTT. The rearrangement uses TRBV7-2 and TRBJ2-2; the D gene is possibly TRBD2 (6 bases). V was shortened by 3 bases and J by 7 bases, with 27 bases between the two germline ends. The CDR3 loop spans 19 amino acids. Per the germline V gene, CDR1 is SGHTA and CDR2 is FQGNSA.

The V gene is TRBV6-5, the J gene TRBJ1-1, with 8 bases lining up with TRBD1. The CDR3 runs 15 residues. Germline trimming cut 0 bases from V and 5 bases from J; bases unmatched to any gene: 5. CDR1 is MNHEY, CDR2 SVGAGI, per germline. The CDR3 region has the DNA TGTGCCAGCAGTTACTCCGGACAGGGTTGGACTGAAGCTTTCTTT. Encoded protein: CASSYSGQGWTEAFF.

The CDR3 DNA is TGTGCCAGCAGCGTGGGGCGGGGGCCGCTTGACTACGAGCAGTACTTC. Translated: CASSVGRGPLDYEQYF. The V gene is TRBV9, the J gene TRBJ2-7, with D possibly matching TRBD2 (7 bases). Trimming took 2 bases from V and 3 from J, leaving 18 bases between them. The germline CDR1 and CDR2 sequences are SGDLS and YYNGEE. The CDR3 is 16 residues long.

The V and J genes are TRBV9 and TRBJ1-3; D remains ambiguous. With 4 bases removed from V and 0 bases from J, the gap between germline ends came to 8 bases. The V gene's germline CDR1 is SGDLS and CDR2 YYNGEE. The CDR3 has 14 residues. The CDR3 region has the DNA TGTGCCAGCAGCAGCCGGGACTCTGGAAACACCATATATTTT. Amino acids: CASSSRDSGNTIYF.

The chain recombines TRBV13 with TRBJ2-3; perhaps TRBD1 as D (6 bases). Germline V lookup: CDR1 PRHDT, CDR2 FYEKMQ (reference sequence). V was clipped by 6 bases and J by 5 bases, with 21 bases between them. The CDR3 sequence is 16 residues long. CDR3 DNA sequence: TGTGCCAGCAGTACCTACAGGGATACTAGGGGAGATACGCAGTATTTT. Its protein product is CASSTYRDTRGDTQYF. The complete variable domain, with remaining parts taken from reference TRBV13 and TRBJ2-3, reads AAGVIQSPRHLIKEKRETATLKCYPIPRHDTVYWYQQGPGQDPQFLISFYEKMQSDKGSIPDRFSAQQFSDYHSELNMSSLELGDSALYFCASSTYRDTRGDTQYFGPGTRLTVL.

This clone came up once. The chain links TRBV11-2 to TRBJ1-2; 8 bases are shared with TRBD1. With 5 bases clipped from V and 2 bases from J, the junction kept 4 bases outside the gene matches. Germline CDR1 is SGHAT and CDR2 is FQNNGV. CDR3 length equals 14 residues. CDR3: CASSARTGNYGYTF. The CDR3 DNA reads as TGTGCCAGCAGCGCCCGGACAGGGAACTATGGCTACACCTTC.

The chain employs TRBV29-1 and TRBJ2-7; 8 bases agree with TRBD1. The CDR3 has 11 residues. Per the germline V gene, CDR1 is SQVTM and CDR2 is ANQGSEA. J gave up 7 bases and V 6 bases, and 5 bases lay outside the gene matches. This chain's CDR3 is CSVAGQGEQYF. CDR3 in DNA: TGCAGCGTGGCCGGACAGGGAGAGCAGTACTTC.

CDR3 coding DNA: TGTGCCAGCAGAACACAGGGGGCTGAATACAATGAGCAGTTCTTC. Residues: CASRTQGAEYNEQFF. This rearrangement joins TRBV7-2 to TRBJ2-1, with TRBD1 matching over 9 bases. The J segment lost 4 bases and the V segment lost 6 bases, leaving 7 bases of the junction unmatched. This CDR3 has 15 residues. Germline V gene data show CDR1 as SGHTA and CDR2 as FQGNSA.

Here the CDR3 DNA reads TGTGCCAGCAGCCAAGAGCCGGGCGGGAGGGCCGAGGAGACCCAGTACTTC. Amino acid sequence: CASSQEPGGRAEETQYF. This chain connects TRBV4-2 to TRBJ2-5; 9 bases fit TRBD2. CDR1 is LGHNA, CDR2 YNFKEQ, per germline. This CDR3 comprises 17 residues. Germline trimming cut 0 bases from V and 5 bases from J; bases unmatched to any gene: 10.

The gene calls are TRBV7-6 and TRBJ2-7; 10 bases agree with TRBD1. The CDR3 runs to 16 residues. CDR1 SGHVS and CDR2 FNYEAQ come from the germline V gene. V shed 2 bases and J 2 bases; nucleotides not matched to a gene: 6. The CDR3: CASSLSAGTGAYEQYF. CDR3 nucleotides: TGTGCCAGCAGCTTATCAGCCGGGACAGGGGCCTACGAGCAGTACTTC.

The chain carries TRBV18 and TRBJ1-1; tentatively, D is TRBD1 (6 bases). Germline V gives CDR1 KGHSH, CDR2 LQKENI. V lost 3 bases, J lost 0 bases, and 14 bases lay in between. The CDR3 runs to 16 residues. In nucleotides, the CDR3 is TGTGCCAGCTCACCCAGACCGGGACAAGTGAACACTGAAGCTTTCTTT. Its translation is CASSPRPGQVNTEAFF. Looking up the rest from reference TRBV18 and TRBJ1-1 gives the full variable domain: NAGVMQNPRHLVRRRGQEARLRCSPMKGHSHVYWYRQLPEEGLKFMVYLQKENIIDESGMPKERFSAEFPKEGPSILRIQQVVRGDSAAYFCASSPRPGQVNTEAFFGQGTRLTVV.